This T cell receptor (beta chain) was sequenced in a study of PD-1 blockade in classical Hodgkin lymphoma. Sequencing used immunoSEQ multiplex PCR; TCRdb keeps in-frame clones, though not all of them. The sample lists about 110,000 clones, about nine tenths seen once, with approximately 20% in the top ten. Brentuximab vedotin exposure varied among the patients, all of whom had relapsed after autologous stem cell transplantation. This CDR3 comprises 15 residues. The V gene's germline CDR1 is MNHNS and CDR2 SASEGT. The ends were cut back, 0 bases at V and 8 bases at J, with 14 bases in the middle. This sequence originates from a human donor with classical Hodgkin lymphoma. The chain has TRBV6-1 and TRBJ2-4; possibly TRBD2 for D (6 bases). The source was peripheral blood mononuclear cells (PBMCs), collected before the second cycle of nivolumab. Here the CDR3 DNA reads TGTGCCAGCAGTGAAGCGGGGGGTCGGTGGGACATTCAGTACTTC. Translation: CASSEAGGRWDIQYF.